The clone carrying this T cell receptor beta chain was observed a handful of times. Its antigen remains unidentified. This sample was included in a study of post-analysis software for immune sequencing data. Points from the study as a whole: Relative to controls, patients had 5 or 6 TRBV segments at higher frequency, with TRBV5-6, TRBV5-1 and TRBV20-1 among these.

CDR3 length: 12 amino acids. V gave up 6 bases and J gave up 3 bases, with 9 bases separating them. The authors incorporated unique molecular identifiers into the TCR beta cDNA libraries. A single record per CDR3 protein comes from TCRdb applying MiXCR to the PCR reads. The profile shows approximately 730,000 distinct CDR3 sequences, around 46% of them singletons. The source is a girl aged 10 to 17 with multiple sclerosis. The sequencing input was blood. The chain is built from TRBV12-3 or TRBV12-4 and TRBJ2-7, with D possibly being TRBD1 (6 bases). The CDR3 nucleotides are TGTGCCAGCAGCCGGACAGACTACGAGCAGTACTTC. It is translated as CASSRTDYEQYF.